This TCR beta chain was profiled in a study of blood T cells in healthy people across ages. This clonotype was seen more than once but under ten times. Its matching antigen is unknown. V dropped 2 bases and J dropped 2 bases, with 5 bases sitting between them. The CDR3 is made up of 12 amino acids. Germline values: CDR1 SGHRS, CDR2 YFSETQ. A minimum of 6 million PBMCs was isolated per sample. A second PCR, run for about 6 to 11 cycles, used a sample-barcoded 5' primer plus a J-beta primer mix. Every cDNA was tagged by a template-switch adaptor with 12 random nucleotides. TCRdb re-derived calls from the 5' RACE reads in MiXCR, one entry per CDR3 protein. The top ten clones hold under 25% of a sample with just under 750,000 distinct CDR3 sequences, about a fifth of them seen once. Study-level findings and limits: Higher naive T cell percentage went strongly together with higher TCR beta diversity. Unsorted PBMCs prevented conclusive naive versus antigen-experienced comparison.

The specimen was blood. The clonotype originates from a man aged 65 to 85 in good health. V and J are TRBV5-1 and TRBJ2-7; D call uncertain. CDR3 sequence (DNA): TGCGCCAGCAGCTTACTCCCCTACGAGCAGTACTTC. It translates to CASSLLPYEQYF.